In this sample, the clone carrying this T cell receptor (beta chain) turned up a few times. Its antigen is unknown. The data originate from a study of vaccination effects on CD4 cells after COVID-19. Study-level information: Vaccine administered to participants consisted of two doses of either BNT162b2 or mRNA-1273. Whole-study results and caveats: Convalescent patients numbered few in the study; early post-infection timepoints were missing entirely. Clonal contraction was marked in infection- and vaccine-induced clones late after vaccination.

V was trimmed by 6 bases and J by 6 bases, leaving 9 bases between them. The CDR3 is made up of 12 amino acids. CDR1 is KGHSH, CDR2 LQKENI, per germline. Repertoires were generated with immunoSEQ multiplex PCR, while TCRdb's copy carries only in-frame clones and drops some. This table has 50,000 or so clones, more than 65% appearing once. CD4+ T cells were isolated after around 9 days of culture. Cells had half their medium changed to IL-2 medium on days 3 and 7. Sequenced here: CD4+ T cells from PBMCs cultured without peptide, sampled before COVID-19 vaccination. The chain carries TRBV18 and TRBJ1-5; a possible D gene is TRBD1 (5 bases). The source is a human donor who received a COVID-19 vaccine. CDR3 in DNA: TGTGCCAGCTCCGGGGGGGGTCAGCCCCAGCATTTT. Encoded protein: CASSGGGQPQHF. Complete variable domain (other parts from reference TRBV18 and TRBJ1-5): NAGVMQNPRHLVRRRGQEARLRCSPMKGHSHVYWYRQLPEEGLKFMVYLQKENIIDESGMPKERFSAEFPKEGPSILRIQQVVRGDSAAYFCASSGGGQPQHFGDGTRLSIL.